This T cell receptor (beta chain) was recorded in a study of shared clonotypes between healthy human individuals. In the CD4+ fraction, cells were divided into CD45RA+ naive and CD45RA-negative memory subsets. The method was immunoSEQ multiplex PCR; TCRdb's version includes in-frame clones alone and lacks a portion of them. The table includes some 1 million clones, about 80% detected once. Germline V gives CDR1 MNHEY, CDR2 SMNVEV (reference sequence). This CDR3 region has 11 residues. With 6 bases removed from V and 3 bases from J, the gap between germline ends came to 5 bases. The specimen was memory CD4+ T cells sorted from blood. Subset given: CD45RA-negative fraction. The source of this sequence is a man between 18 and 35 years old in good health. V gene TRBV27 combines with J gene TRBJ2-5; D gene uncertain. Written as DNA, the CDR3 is TGTGCCAGCAGATTCAAAGAGACCCAGTACTTC. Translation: CASRFKETQYF.